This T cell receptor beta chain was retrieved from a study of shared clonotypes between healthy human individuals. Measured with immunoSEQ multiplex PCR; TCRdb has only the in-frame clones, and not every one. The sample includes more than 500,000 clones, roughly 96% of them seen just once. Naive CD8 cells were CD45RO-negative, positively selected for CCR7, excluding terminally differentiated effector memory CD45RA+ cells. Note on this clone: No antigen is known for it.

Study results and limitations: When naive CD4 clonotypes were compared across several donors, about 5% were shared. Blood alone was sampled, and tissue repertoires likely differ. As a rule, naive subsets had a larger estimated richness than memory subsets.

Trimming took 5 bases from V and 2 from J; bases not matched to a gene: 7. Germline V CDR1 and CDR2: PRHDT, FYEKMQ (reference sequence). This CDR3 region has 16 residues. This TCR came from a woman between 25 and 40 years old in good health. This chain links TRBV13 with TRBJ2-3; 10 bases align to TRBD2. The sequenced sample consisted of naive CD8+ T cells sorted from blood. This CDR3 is CASSPGTSVITDTQYF. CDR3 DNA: TGTGCCAGCAGCCCCGGGACTAGCGTTATCACAGATACGCAGTATTTT.